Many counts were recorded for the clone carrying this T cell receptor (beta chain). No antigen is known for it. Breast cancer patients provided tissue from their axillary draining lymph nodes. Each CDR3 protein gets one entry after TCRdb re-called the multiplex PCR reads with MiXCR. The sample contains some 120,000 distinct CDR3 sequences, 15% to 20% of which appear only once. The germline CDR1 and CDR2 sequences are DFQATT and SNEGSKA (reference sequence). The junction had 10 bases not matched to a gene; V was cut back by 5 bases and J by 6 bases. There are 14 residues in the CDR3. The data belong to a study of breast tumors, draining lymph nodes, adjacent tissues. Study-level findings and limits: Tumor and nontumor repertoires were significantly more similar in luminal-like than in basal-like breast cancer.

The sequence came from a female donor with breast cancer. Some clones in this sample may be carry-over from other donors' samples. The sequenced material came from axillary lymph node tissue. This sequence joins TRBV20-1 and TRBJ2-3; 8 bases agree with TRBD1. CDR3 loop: CSARRGRRGDTQYF. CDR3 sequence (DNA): TGCAGTGCTCGCAGGGGGCGCCGGGGGGATACGCAGTATTTT.